This entry features one T cell receptor beta chain sequence. The CDR3 has 14 amino acids. Per germline, CDR1 MDHEN and CDR2 SYDVKM. The ends were cut back, 6 bases at V and 5 bases at J, with 15 bases in the middle. This sample stems from a study of cytomegalovirus exposure and HLA in healthy donors. Amplification used 60 Vbeta primers and 13 Jbeta primers. Method: immunoSEQ multiplex PCR; TCRdb's copy keeps in-frame clones and lacks some. The profile shows over 100,000 clones, 60% to 85% of them singletons. The sample was PBMCs. The TCR comes from a woman aged 18-30 years in good health and CMV-seropositive. The chain carries TRBV28 and TRBJ2-3; possible D gene TRBD2, 6 bases. The CDR3 nucleotides are TGTGCCAGCAGGTCGGACTACTTGGGAGATACGCAGTATTTT. Translating it yields CASRSDYLGDTQYF.